This record covers a single T cell receptor (beta chain). TCRdb's table, derived via immunoSEQ multiplex PCR, lists solely in-frame clones and lacks some. The sample yields about 1 million clones, around 75% seen once. The CDR3 is 17 amino acids. This entry comes from a study of shared clonotypes between healthy human individuals. The sequenced sample consisted of memory CD4+ T cells sorted from blood. Subset in this sample: CD45RA-negative fraction. The source is a man aged 18 to 35 in good health. J is TRBJ2-2 and V is TRBV12-2; TRBD1 is taken as the D call from the table, unchecked against the DNA. TRBV12-2 represents a pseudogene. The CDR3 sequence is CASRLVKTGVGTGELFF. The CDR3 region has the DNA TGTGCAAGTCGCTTAGTAAAGACAGGGGTAGGGACCGGGGAGCTGTTTTTT.